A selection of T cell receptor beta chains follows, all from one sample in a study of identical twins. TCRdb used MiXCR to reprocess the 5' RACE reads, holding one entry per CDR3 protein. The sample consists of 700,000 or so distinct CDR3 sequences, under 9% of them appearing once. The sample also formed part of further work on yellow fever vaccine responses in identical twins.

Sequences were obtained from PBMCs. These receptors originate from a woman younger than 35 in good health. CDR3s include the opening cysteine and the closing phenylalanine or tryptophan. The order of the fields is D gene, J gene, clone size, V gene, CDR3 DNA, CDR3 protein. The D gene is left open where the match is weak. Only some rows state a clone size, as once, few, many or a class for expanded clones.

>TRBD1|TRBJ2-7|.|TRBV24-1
TGTGCCACCAGTGACGGGACAGGGGTTTCGACCGAGCAGTACTTC
CATSDGTGVSTEQYF
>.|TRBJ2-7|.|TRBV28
TGTGCCAGCAGCAACGGACAGTTCTACGAGCAGTACTTC
CASSNGQFYEQYF
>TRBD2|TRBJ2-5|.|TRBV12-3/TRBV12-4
TGTGCCAGCAGTTTGTCTAGCGGGGCGACTCAGACCCAGTACTTC
CASSLSSGATQTQYF
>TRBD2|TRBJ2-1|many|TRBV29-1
TGCAGCGTTGGGACTAGCGGGACAATCTATGAGCAGTTCTTC
CSVGTSGTIYEQFF
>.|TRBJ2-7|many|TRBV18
TGTGCCAGCTCAATTGGACGGGCCCAGGAGCAGTACTTC
CASSIGRAQEQYF
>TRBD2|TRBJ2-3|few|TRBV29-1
TGCAGCGCTCAAATGACTAGCGGGGCGGATACGCAGTATTTT
CSAQMTSGADTQYF
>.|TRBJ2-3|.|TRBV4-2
TGTGCCAGCAGCCAAGAAGGACGGGGCAGGTCGGATACGCAGTATTTT
CASSQEGRGRSDTQYF
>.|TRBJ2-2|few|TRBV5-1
TGCGCCAGCAGTAGTCGGCCTAAAACCGGGGAGCTGTTTTTT
CASSSRPKTGELFF
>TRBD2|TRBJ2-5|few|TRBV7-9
TGTGCCAGCAGCTTAGATGCTCTAGCGGGAAGAGAGACCCAGTACTTC
CASSLDALAGRETQYF
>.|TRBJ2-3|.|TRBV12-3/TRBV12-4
TGTGCCAGCAGTGTCAGGGCTAGCACAGATACGCAGTATTTT
CASSVRASTDTQYF
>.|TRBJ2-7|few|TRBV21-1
TGTGCCAACCTATACGAGCAGTACTTC
CANLYEQYF
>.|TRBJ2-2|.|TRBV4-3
TGCGCCAGCAGCCAAGATAGCCAGGGGGGACTGTTTTTT
CASSQDSQGGLFF
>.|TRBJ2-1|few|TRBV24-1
TGTGCCACCAGTGACGCGAGCCGGGACTCCTTCCTTAATGAGCAGTTCTTC
CATSDASRDSFLNEQFF
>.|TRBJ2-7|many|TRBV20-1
TGCAGTGCTGATTTCGGGGCGCGGAGCGAGCAGTACTTC
CSADFGARSEQYF
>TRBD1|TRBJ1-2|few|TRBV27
TGTGCCAGCAGTACGCAGGACAGGGGGCTTTATGGCTACACCTTC
CASSTQDRGLYGYTF
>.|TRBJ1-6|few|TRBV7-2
TGTGCCAGCAGCTTAGTGTCTTATAATTCACCCCTCCACTTT
CASSLVSYNSPLHF
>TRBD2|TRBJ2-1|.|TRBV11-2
TGTGCCAGCAGCCCCTGGACTAGCGGGGGGGCCGAGCAGTTCTTC
CASSPWTSGGAEQFF
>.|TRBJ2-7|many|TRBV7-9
TGTGCCAGCAGCTTACCTACCTCCTACGAGCAGTACTTC
CASSLPTSYEQYF
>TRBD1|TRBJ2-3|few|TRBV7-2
TGTGCCAGCAGCTGGGTATGGGACAGTAGCACAGATACGCAGTATTTT
CASSWVWDSSTDTQYF
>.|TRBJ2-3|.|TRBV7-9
TGTGCCAGCAGCCGAGGGGACTCTAGCACAGATACGCAGTATTTT
CASSRGDSSTDTQYF
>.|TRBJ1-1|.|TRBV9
TGTGCCAGCAGCGTAAGGGCGGACCGCCCGGCTTTCTTT
CASSVRADRPAFF
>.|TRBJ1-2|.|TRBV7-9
TGTGCCAGCAGCGCGGGGACGCCCGGGAACTATGGCTACACCTTC
CASSAGTPGNYGYTF
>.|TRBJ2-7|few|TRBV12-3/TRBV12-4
TGTGCCAGCAGCCTTGCCGAAAGCAGAATATACGAGCAGTACTTC
CASSLAESRIYEQYF
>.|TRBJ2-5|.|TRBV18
TGTGCCAGCTCACCACTTACCACGGGGGAGACCCAGTACTTC
CASSPLTTGETQYF
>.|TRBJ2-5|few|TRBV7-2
TGTGCCAGCAGACCTAGGACTTTGGAGACCCAGTACTTC
CASRPRTLETQYF
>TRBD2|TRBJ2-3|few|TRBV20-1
TGCAGTGCTATTGGACTAGCGGGGTCTAGCACAGATACGCAGTATTTT
CSAIGLAGSSTDTQYF
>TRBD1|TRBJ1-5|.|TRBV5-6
TGTGCCAGCAGCTTAGGGACAGGGGCTAGCAATCAGCCCCAGCATTTT
CASSLGTGASNQPQHF
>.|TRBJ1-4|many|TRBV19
TGTGCCAGTAGTATTGGAGGTACCTATGAAAAACTGTTTTTT
CASSIGGTYEKLFF
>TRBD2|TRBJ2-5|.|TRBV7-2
TGTGCCAGCAGCTTCGGACTAGCGGGGGGGGTAGGGGAGACCCAGTACTTC
CASSFGLAGGVGETQYF
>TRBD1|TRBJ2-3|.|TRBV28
TGTGCCAGCAGTTTCGGACAGGTCACAGATACGCAGTATTTT
CASSFGQVTDTQYF
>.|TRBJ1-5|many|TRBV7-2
TGTGCCAGCAGCTTCCCCAATCAGCCCCAGCATTTT
CASSFPNQPQHF
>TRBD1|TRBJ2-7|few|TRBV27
TGTGCCAGCAGTTCGGCGGCCGGGACAGGGATCTACGAGCAGTACTTC
CASSSAAGTGIYEQYF
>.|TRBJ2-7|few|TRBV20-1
TGCAGTGCCGCGGACGCCCGCGGGCTCTACGAGCAGTACTTC
CSAADARGLYEQYF
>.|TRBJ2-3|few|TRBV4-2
TGTGCCAGCAGTGGAGCGAGGACCGGGGGATCCACAGATACGCAGTATTTT
CASSGARTGGSTDTQYF
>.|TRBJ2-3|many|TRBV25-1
TGTGCCAGCATGACCGTAGATACGCAGTATTTT
CASMTVDTQYF
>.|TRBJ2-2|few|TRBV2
TGTGCCTCCATGACCCGGGGGGCTTCGAACACCGGGGAGCTGTTTTTT
CASMTRGASNTGELFF
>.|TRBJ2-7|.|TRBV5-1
TGCGCCAGCAGCCCGGATACAGAGCAGTACTTC
CASSPDTEQYF
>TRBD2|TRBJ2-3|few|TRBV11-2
TGTGCCAGCAGCCCCGGGACTAGCGGGGGGGCCGGTGCAGATACGCAGTATTTT
CASSPGTSGGAGADTQYF
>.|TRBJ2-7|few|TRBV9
TGTGCCAGCAGCGTAGCGGGGGAAGGGGTCTACGAGCAGTACTTC
CASSVAGEGVYEQYF
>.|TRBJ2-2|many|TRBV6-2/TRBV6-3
TGTGCCAGCAGGGAGGCGAACACCGGGGAGCTGTTTTTT
CASREANTGELFF
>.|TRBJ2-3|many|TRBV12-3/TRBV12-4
TGTGCCAGCAGTTACACAGGGCCATCTAGCACAGATACGCAGTATTTT
CASSYTGPSSTDTQYF
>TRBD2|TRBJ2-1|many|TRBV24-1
TGTGCCACCAGTGATTCTACTAGCGGGAGTAAGGATGAGCAGTTCTTC
CATSDSTSGSKDEQFF
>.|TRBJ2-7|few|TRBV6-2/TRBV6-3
TGTGCCAGCAGAGCTACTAACCCCCTCTACGAGCAGTACTTC
CASRATNPLYEQYF
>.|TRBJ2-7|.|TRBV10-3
TGTGCCATCAGGGGGGGGGACAGCTACGAGCAGTACTTC
CAIRGGDSYEQYF
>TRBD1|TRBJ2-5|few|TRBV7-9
TGTGCCAGCAGCCAGGGACAGAGGAAGACCCAGTACTTC
CASSQGQRKTQYF
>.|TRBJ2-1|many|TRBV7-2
TGTGCCAGCAGCCCCAATCGCTTCAATGAGCAGTTCTTC
CASSPNRFNEQFF
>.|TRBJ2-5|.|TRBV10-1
TGCGCCAGCAGTGAGTCCATCAGTTACCAAGAGACCCAGTACTTC
CASSESISYQETQYF
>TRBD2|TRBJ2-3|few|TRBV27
TGTGCCAGCAGCCCGGGACTAGCGGGAGTTATTGCGAGGACAGATACGCAGTATTTT
CASSPGLAGVIARTDTQYF
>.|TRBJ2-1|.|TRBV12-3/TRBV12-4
TGTGCCAGCAGAACTACAGGGAAAGTCAATGAGCAGTTCTTC
CASRTTGKVNEQFF
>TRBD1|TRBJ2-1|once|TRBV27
TGTGCCAGCAGCCACCGGGACAGGGGGCGAAACTCCTACAATGAGCAGTTCTTC
CASSHRDRGRNSYNEQFF
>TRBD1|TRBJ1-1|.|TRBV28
TGTGCCAGCAGTTGGGGACAGGGCGGGAACACTGAAGCTTTCTTT
CASSWGQGGNTEAFF
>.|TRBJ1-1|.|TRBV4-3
TGCGCCAGCAGCCAAGATTGGTGGGGGGAAACTGAAGCTTTCTTT
CASSQDWWGETEAFF